The source of this T cell receptor beta chain is a study of T-cell memory formation after mild COVID-19. The overall study: For the most part, TCR clusters were specific to one donor.

Study-wide points: Mainly in CM and EM were contracting CD4+ clones; CD8+ were in EMRA. Some clones that responded were present in memory (sampled pre-infection), which suggests cross-reactive memory joined. Later expanders leaned CD4+, whereas clones that contracted between day 15 and 85 were balanced CD4/CD8.

TCRdb re-analysed the 5' RACE reads in MiXCR, keeping a single row per CDR3 protein. Of about 180,000 distinct CDR3 sequences in the sample, approximately 17% were seen once. The germline CDR1 and CDR2 sequences are SGDLS and YYNGEE. CDR3 length: 14 residues. Deletions cut 0 bases from V and 4 bases from J, with 8 bases between. About this clonotype itself: As yet, its antigen is unknown.

This TCR derives from a man in his late teens or twenties who had mild COVID-19 (a few samples of this study predate the infection). Cell type and time point are not known. The sequenced sample was PBMCs or a T cell subset sorted from them (not recorded which). This chain links TRBV9 with TRBJ1-3; tentatively, D is TRBD1 (5 bases). CDR3 sequence reads: CASSVDPGGNTIYF. CDR3 in DNA: TGTGCCAGCAGCGTAGATCCAGGGGGAAACACCATATATTTT. The complete variable domain, with remaining parts taken from reference TRBV9 and TRBJ1-3, reads DSGVTQTPKHLITATGQRVTLRCSPRSGDLSVYWYQQSLDQGLQFLIQYYNGEERAKGNILERFSAQQFPDLHSELNLSSLELGDSALYFCASSVDPGGNTIYFGEGSWLTVV.